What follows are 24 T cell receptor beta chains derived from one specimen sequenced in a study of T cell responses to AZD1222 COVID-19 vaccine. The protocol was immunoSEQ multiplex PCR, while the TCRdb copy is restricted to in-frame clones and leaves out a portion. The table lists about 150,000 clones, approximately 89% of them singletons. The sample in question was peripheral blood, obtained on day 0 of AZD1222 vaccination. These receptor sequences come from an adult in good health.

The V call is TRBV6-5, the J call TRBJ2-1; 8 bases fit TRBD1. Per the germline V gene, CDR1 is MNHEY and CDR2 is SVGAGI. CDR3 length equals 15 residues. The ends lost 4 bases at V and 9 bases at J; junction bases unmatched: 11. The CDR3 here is CASSSRQGNRGEQFF. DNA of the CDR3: TGTGCCAGCAGTTCCCGACAGGGGAATAGGGGTGAGCAGTTCTTC.

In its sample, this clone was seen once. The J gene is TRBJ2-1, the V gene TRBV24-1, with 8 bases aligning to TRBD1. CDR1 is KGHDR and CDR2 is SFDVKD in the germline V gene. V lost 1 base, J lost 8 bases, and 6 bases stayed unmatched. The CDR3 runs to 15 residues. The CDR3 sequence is CATSDFPGGIDEQFF. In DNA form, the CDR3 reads TGTGCCACCAGTGATTTTCCAGGGGGCATCGATGAGCAGTTCTTC.

This chain's CDR3 is CASSPTYTGELFF. CDR3 coding DNA: TGTGCCAGCAGCCCCACATACACCGGGGAGCTGTTTTTT. This sequence joins TRBV6-2 or TRBV6-3 and TRBJ2-2; no reliable D call. V gave up 6 bases and J gave up 3 bases, with 8 bases separating them. Germline CDR1 reads MNHEY; CDR2 reads SVGEGT. The CDR3 runs 13 residues.

The CDR3 region is CASSFGQPQHF. Written as DNA, the CDR3 is TGTGCCAGCAGTTTTGGTCAGCCCCAGCATTTT. The chain uses TRBV28 and TRBJ1-5; no definite D call. The CDR3 runs to 11 residues. V dropped 3 bases and J dropped 6 bases, with 3 bases sitting between them. CDR1 MDHEN and CDR2 SYDVKM come from the germline V gene.

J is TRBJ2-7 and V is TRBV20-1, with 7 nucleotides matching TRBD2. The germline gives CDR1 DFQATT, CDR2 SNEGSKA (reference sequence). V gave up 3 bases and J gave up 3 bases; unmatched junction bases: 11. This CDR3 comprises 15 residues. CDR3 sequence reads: CSASSLAVDYYEQYF. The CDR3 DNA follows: TGCAGTGCTAGTAGTCTAGCGGTTGATTACTACGAGCAGTACTTC.

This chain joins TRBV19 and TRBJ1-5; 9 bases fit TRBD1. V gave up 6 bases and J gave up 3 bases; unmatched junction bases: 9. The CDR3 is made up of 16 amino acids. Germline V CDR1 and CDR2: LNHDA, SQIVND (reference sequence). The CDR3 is CASSHDRGASNQPQHF. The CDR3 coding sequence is TGTGCCAGTAGCCACGACAGGGGGGCCTCCAATCAGCCCCAGCATTTT.

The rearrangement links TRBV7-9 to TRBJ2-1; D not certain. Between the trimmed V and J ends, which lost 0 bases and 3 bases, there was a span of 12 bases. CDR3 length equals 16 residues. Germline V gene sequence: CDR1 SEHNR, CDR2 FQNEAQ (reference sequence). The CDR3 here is CASSLAGHRVYNEQFF. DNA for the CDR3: TGTGCCAGCAGCTTAGCGGGTCACCGAGTCTACAATGAGCAGTTCTTC.

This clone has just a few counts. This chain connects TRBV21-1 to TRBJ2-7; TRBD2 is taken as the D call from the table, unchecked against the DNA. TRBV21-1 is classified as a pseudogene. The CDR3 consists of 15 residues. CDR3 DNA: TGTGCCAGCAGCAAAAAAAGCGGGAGCTCCTACGAGCAGTACTTC. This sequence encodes CASSKKSGSSYEQYF.

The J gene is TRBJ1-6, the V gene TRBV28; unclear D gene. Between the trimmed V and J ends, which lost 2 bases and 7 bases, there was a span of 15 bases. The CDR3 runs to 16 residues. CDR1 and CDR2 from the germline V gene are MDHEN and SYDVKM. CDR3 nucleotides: TGTGCCAGCAGTTTAGTTAGCCGACCTGGGAATTCACCCCTCCACTTT. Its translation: CASSLVSRPGNSPLHF.

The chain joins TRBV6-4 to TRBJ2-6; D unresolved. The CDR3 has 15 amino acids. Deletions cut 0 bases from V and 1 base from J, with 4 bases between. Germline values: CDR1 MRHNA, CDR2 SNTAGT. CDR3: CASSDSRSGANVLTF. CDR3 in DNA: TGTGCCAGCAGTGACTCGAGATCTGGGGCCAACGTCCTGACTTTC.

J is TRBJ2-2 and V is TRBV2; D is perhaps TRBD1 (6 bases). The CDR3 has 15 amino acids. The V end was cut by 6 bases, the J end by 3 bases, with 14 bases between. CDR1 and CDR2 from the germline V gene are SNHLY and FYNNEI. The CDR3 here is CASRKQGSDTGELFF. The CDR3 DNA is TGTGCCAGCAGGAAACAGGGTAGCGACACCGGGGAGCTGTTTTTT.

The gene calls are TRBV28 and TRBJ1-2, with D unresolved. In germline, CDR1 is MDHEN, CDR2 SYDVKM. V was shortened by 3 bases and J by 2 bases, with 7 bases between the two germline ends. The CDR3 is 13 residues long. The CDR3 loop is CASSFGENYGYTF. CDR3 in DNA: TGTGCCAGCAGTTTTGGGGAAAACTATGGCTACACCTTC.

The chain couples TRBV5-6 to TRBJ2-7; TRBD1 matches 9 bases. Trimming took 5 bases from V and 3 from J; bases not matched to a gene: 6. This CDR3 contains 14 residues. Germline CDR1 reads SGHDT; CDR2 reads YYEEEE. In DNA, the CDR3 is TGTGCCAGCAGTTGGGACAGGGAGATCTACGAGCAGTACTTC. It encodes CASSWDREIYEQYF.

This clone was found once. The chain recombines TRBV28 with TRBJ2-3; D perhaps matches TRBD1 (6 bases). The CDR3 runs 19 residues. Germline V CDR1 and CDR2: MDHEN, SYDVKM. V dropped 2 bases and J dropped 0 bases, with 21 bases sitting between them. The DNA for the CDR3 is TGTGCCAGCAGTTTAATGGGGAACTGGACAGTATTTAGCACAGATACGCAGTATTTT. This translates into CASSLMGNWTVFSTDTQYF.

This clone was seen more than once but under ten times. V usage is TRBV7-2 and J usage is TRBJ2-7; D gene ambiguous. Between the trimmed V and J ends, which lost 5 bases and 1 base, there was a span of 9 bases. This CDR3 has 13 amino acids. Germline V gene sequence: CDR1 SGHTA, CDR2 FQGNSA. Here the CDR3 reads CASSPWQSYEQYF. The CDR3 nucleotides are TGTGCCAGCAGCCCGTGGCAGTCCTACGAGCAGTACTTC.

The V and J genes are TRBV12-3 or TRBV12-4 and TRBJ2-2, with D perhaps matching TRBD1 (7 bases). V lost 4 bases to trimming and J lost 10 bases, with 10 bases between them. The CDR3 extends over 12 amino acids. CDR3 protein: CASSSRGAELFF. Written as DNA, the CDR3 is TGTGCCAGCAGTTCCAGGGGGGCGGAGCTGTTTTTT.

The CDR3 reads CASRLQGYDQPQHF. The CDR3 nucleotides are TGTGCCAGTAGACTACAGGGCTACGATCAGCCCCAGCATTTT. The chain joins TRBV19 to TRBJ1-5, with D maybe TRBD1 (6 bases). CDR3 length: 14 residues. V was clipped by 6 bases and J by 5 bases, with 14 bases between them. CDR1 is LNHDA and CDR2 is SQIVND in the germline V gene (reference sequence).

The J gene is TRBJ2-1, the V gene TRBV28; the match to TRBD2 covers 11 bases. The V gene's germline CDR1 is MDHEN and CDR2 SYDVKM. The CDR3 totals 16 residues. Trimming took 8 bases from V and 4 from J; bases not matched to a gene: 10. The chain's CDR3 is CASGYPGTSGYNEQFF. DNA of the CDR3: TGTGCCAGCGGCTATCCCGGGACTAGCGGTTACAATGAGCAGTTCTTC.

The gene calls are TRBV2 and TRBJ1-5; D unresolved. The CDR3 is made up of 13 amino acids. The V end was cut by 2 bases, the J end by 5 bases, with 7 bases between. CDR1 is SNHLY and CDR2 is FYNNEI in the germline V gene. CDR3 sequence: CASSETRDQPQHF. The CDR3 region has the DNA TGTGCCAGCAGTGAAACCCGAGATCAGCCCCAGCATTTT.

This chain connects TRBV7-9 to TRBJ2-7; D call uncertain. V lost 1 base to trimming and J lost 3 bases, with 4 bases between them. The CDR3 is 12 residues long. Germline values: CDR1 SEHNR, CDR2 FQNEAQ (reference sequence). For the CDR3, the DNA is TGTGCCAGCAGCTTAGGGTTCTACGAGCAGTACTTC. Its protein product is CASSLGFYEQYF.

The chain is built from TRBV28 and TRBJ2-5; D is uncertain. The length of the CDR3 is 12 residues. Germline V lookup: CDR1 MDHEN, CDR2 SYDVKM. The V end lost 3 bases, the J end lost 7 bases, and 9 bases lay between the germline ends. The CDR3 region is CASSLRRGTQYF. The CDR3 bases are TGTGCCAGCAGTTTGCGGCGTGGGACCCAGTACTTC.

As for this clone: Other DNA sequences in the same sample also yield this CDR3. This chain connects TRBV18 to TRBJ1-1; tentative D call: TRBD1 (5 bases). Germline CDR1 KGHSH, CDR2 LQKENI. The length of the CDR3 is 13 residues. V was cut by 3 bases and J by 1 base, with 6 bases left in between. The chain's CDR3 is CASSPGQNTEAFF. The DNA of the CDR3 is TGTGCCAGCTCACCCGGACAGAACACTGAAGCTTTCTTT.

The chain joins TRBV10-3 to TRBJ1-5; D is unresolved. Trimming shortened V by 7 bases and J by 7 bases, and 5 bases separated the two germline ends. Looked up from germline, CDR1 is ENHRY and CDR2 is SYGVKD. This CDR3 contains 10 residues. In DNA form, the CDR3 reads TGTGCCATCATCTGGCAGCCCCAGCATTTT. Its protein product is CAIIWQPQHF.

Here the CDR3 reads CASSVDEGSYEQYF. For the CDR3, the DNA is TGTGCCAGCAGCGTAGACGAGGGTTCCTACGAGCAGTACTTC. The rearrangement joins TRBV9 to TRBJ2-7; D possibly corresponds to TRBD2 (5 bases). This CDR3 has 14 residues. Deletions cut 0 bases from V and 1 base from J, with 8 bases between. In germline, CDR1 is SGDLS, CDR2 YYNGEE.